A single sample gave rise to the 15 T cell receptor beta chains below, sequenced in a study of T cells in Graves' hyperthyroidism and ophthalmopathy. Researchers amplified the TCR beta CDR3 regions from RNA transcripts. TCR CDR3 underwent first-round RT-PCR with the HTBI primer set. TCRdb re-called the multiplex PCR reads with MiXCR, one entry per CDR3 protein. The sample lists hundreds of thousands of distinct CDR3 sequences; around a fifth were seen once. The sequenced sample was blood. The receptors were sampled from a woman aged 70-85 years with Graves' ophthalmopathy.

This clonotype has more than one count but fewer than ten. This chain uses TRBV3-1 with TRBJ1-2; D is uncertain. The CDR3 is 15 residues long. V dropped 1 base and J dropped 4 bases, with 13 bases sitting between them. The V gene's germline CDR1 is LGHDT and CDR2 YNNKEL (reference sequence). DNA for the CDR3: TGTGCCAGCAGCCAAGTGATTATAACGGGCTATGGCTACACCTTC. Translation gives CASSQVIITGYGYTF.

This clonotype showed up just a few times. The V call is TRBV7-2, the J call TRBJ2-1, with TRBD2 identical over 11 bases. There are 15 residues in the CDR3. The germline CDR1 and CDR2 sequences are SGHTA and FQGNSA. The junction had 2 bases not matched to a gene; V was cut back by 5 bases and J by 2 bases. CDR3 sequence: CASSTSGSPYNEQFF. CDR3 DNA: TGTGCCAGCAGCACTAGCGGGAGTCCCTACAATGAGCAGTTCTTC.

This chain links TRBV30 with TRBJ2-2; tentatively, D is TRBD1 or TRBD2 (5 bases each). Trimming shortened V by 3 bases and J by 3 bases, and 11 bases separated the two germline ends. This CDR3 spans 14 amino acids. From germline, CDR1 is GTSNPN and CDR2 SVGIG (reference sequence). CDR3 DNA sequence: TGTGCCTGGAGGCAAGGGACGGACACCGGGGAGCTGTTTTTT. Protein product: CAWRQGTDTGELFF.

This clonotype was detected a few times. The rearrangement joins TRBV18 to TRBJ2-1; 8 nucleotides match TRBD1. Germline lookup yields CDR1 KGHSH and CDR2 LQKENI. J was trimmed by 9 bases and V by 5 bases; bases with no gene match: 6. This CDR3 has 13 amino acids. CDR3 loop: CASSTGQGAEQFF. The CDR3 DNA reads TGTGCCAGCTCAACCGGACAGGGAGCTGAGCAGTTCTTC.

In its sample, this clonotype was seen a few times. The V and J genes are TRBV28 and TRBJ2-1; TRBD1 matches at 10 bases. The CDR3 consists of 13 residues. The germline V gene encodes CDR1 MDHEN and CDR2 SYDVKM. V gave up 6 bases and J gave up 8 bases; unmatched junction bases: 4. CDR3 region: CASRTGGPYEQFF. DNA of the CDR3: TGTGCCAGCAGGACAGGGGGCCCTTATGAGCAGTTCTTC.

At least ten counts were recorded for this clonotype. The chain combines TRBV28 with TRBJ2-3, with 9 positions matching TRBD1. Germline V gene data show CDR1 as MDHEN and CDR2 as SYDVKM. This CDR3 region has 14 residues. V was pared by 6 bases and J by 2 bases, with 3 bases of the junction left unmatched. The CDR3 sequence is CASRRTGVTDTQYF. The CDR3, as DNA: TGTGCCAGCAGGCGGACAGGGGTCACAGATACGCAGTATTTT. Full variable domain (remainder filled in from reference TRBV28 and TRBJ2-3): DVKVTQSSRYLVKRTGEKVFLECVQDMDHENMFWYRQDPGLGLRLIYFSYDVKMKEKGDIPEGYSVSREKKERFSLILESASTNQTSMYLCASRRTGVTDTQYFGPGTRLTVL.

CDR3 nucleotides: TGTGCCAGCAGAAGGGAGAGATCTGGAAACACCATATATTTT. This codes for CASRRERSGNTIYF. This chain connects TRBV3-1 to TRBJ1-3; D is unclear. The germline CDR1 and CDR2 sequences are LGHDT and YNNKEL (reference sequence). The CDR3 runs to 14 residues. V was pared by 6 bases and J by 1 base, with 10 bases between.

In its sample, this clonotype was seen a few times. The chain uses TRBV4-1 and TRBJ2-4; a weak D match, TRBD1 (5 bases). From germline, CDR1 is MGHRA and CDR2 YSYEKL. This CDR3 has 14 residues. The V gene lost 3 bases and the J gene lost 6 bases, with 12 bases spanning the gap. CDR3 DNA sequence: TGCGCCAGCAGCCATCCCGGACAAACAAACATTCAGTACTTC. It yields the protein CASSHPGQTNIQYF.

This clonotype was seen only a few times. The chain couples TRBV19 to TRBJ2-1, with 9 bases that match TRBD1. The V segment lost 5 bases and the J segment 4 bases; nucleotides outside the gene matches: 6. CDR3 size: 15 residues. The germline CDR1 and CDR2 sequences are LNHDA and SQIVND (reference sequence). DNA for the CDR3: TGTGCCAGTAGTTTCCCCGGGACAGGGTACAATGAGCAGTTCTTC. Translated, it gives CASSFPGTGYNEQFF.

This clonotype was counted many times. This chain joins TRBV7-2 and TRBJ1-1; tentatively, D is TRBD1 (6 bases). The germline gives CDR1 SGHTA, CDR2 FQGNSA. Trimming shortened V by 5 bases and J by 1 base, and 17 bases separated the two germline ends. The CDR3 contains 16 residues. The chain's CDR3 is CASSLGQSGRNTEAFF. The CDR3, as DNA: TGTGCCAGCAGCCTTGGACAGTCTGGGAGGAACACTGAAGCTTTCTTT.

The table lists this clonotype with a few counts. The chain uses TRBV5-5 and TRBJ2-1; 7 nucleotides agree with TRBD1. The CDR3 is 15 amino acids. Per the germline V gene, CDR1 is SGHKS and CDR2 is YYEKEE (reference sequence). Unmatched junction bases numbered 6, after V lost 5 bases and J lost 1 base. The CDR3 sequence is CASSPGQESYNEQFF. CDR3 nucleotide sequence: TGTGCCAGCAGTCCTGGACAGGAATCCTACAATGAGCAGTTCTTC. The variable domain in full, with the rest retrieved from reference TRBV5-5 and TRBJ2-1, is DAGVTQSPTHLIKTRGQQVTLRCSPISGHKSVSWYQQVLGQGPQFIFQYYEKEERGRGNFPDRFSARQFPNYSSELNVNALLLGDSALYLCASSPGQESYNEQFFGPGTRLTVL.

This chain joins TRBV6-5 and TRBJ2-1; D may correspond to TRBD1 or TRBD2 (5 bases each). This CDR3 spans 15 amino acids. The V end was cut by 0 bases, the J end by 7 bases, with 13 bases between. The germline CDR1 and CDR2 sequences are MNHEY and SVGAGI. CDR3 residues: CASSYSGAELNEQFF. In DNA, the CDR3 is TGTGCCAGCAGTTACTCCGGGGCCGAACTGAATGAGCAGTTCTTC.

This clonotype was observed a few times. The J gene is TRBJ2-5, the V gene TRBV7-2; 9 positions match TRBD2. This CDR3 region has 16 residues. The germline CDR1 and CDR2 sequences are SGHTA and FQGNSA. Trimming took 1 base from V and 2 from J; bases not matched to a gene: 5. The CDR3 DNA follows: TGTGCCAGCAGCTTAGGGCTAGCGGGACTACAAGAGACCCAGTACTTC. Translated: CASSLGLAGLQETQYF.

In its sample, this clonotype was seen a few times. The DNA of the CDR3 is TGCAGTGCTAGAGGGGCAGGGACGGGGGAGACCCAGTACTTC. Its translation is CSARGAGTGETQYF. The rearrangement links TRBV20-1 to TRBJ2-5; possibly TRBD1 or TRBD2 for D (5 bases each). The V gene lost 1 base and the J gene lost 5 bases, with 14 bases spanning the gap. The CDR3 has 14 residues. Germline V gives CDR1 DFQATT, CDR2 SNEGSKA (reference sequence).

The rearrangement joins TRBV11-1 to TRBJ2-1, with D perhaps being TRBD1 or TRBD2 (5 bases each). The CDR3 is 16 amino acids. In germline, CDR1 is SGHAT, CDR2 FQDESV (reference sequence). Trimming removed 4 bases from V and 6 bases from J, with 19 bases in between. CDR3 sequence: CASSWGTGPAFNEQFF. In nucleotides, the CDR3 is TGTGCCAGCAGCTGGGGGACGGGACCGGCGTTCAATGAGCAGTTCTTC.